This T cell receptor beta chain was retrieved from a study of blood T cell repertoires in COVID-19. Turning to the study itself: The study drew acute and convalescent COVID-19 samples from the United States, Italy and Spain. PBMCs, B-cell-depleted T cells, or T cells were the source of the cDNA or gDNA that made up the material.

Original data processing: Estimated nucleated cell counts came from reference gene primer amplification. Clones were read by immunoSEQ multiplex PCR, and TCRdb kept only the in-frame ones, dropping some. That table gives V, J and clone size, and the DNA gave D and trimming. The table lists approximately 260,000 clones, over 80% of them singletons. This clone has at least ten counts. This CDR3 spans 14 amino acids. Trimming cost V 4 bases and J 3 bases, with 10 bases left between them. Germline CDR1 MDHEN, CDR2 SYDVKM. The sequence was obtained from a man between 60 and 75 years old who had recovered from COVID-19. The chain carries TRBV28 and TRBJ1-5; D not certain. Sequencing was done on a sample of peripheral blood. CDR3 sequence (DNA): TGTGCCAGCAGTTGGTGGGCCGACAATCAGCCCCAGCATTTT. This sequence encodes CASSWWADNQPQHF.